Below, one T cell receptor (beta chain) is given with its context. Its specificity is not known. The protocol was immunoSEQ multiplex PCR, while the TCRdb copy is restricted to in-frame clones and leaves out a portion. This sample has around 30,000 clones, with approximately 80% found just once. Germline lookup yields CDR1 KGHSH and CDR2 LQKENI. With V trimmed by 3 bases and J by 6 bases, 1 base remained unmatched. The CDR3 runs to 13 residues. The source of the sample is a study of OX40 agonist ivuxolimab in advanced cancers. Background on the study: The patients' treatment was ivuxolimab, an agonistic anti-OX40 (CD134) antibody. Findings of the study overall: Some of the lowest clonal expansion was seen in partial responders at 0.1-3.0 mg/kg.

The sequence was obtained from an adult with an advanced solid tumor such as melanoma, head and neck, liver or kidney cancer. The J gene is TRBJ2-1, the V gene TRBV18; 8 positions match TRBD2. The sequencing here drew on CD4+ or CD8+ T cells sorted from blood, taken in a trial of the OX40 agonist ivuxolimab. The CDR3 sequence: CASSPGTSNEQFF. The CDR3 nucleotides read TGTGCCAGCTCACCGGGGACTAGCAATGAGCAGTTCTTC.